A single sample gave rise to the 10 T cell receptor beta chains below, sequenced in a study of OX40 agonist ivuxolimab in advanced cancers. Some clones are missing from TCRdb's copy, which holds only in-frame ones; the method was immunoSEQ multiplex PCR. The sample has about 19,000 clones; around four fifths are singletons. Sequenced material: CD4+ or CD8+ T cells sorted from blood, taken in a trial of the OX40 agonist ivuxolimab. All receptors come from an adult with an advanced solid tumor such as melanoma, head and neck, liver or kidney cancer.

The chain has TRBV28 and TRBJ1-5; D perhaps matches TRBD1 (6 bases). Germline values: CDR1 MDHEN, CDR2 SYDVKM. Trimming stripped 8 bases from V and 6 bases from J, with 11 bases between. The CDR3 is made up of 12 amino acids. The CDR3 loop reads CASGTGSQPQHF. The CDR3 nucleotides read TGTGCCAGCGGCACAGGGAGTCAGCCCCAGCATTTT.

CDR3 DNA sequence: TGTGCCAGTAGTATACAGGGAAACTATGGCTACACCTTC. Translation gives CASSIQGNYGYTF. This sequence joins TRBV19 and TRBJ1-2, with D maybe TRBD1 (5 bases). Germline V gene data show CDR1 as LNHDA and CDR2 as SQIVND (reference sequence). The length of the CDR3 is 13 residues. V lost 2 bases, J lost 2 bases, and 6 bases lay in between.

CDR3 protein: CASSLELGTYEQYF. For the CDR3, the DNA is TGTGCCAGCAGCTTAGAGTTGGGGACCTACGAGCAGTACTTC. The chain recombines TRBV11-2 with TRBJ2-7; D gene ambiguous. Germline CDR1 reads SGHAT; CDR2 reads FQNNGV. There are 14 residues in the CDR3. V was pared by 0 bases and J by 2 bases, with 8 bases between.

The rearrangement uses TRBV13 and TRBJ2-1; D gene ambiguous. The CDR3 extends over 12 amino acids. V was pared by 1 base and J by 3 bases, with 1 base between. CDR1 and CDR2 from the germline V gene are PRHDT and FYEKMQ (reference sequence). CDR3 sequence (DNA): TGTGCCAGCAGCTTAGACTACAATGAGCAGTTCTTC. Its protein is CASSLDYNEQFF.

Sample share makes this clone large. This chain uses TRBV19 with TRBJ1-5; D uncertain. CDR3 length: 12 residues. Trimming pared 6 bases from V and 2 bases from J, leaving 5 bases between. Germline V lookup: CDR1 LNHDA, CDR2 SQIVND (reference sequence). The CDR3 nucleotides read TGTGCCAGTAGGCCAGGCAATCAGCCCCAGCATTTT. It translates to CASRPGNQPQHF.

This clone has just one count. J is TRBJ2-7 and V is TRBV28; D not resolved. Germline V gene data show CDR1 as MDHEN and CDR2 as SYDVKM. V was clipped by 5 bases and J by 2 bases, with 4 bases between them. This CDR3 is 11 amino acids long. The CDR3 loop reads CASSPAYEQYF. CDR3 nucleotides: TGTGCCAGCAGTCCCGCCTACGAGCAGTACTTC.

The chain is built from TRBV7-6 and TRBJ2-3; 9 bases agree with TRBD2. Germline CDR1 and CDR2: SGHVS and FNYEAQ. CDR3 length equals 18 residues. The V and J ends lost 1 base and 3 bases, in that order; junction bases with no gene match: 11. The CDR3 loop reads CASSLGSSGITRTDTQYF. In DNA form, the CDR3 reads TGTGCCAGCAGCTTAGGTTCTAGCGGGATCACCCGAACAGATACGCAGTATTTT.

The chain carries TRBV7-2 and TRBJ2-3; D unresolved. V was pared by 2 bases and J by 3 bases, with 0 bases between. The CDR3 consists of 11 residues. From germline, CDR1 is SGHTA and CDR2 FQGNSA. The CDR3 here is CASSLTDTQYF. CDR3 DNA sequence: TGTGCCAGCAGCTTAACAGATACGCAGTATTTT. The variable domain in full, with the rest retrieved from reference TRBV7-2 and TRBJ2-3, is GAGVSQSPSNKVTEKGKDVELRCDPISGHTALYWYRQSLGQGLEFLIYFQGNSAPDKSGLPSDRFSAERTGGSVSTLTIQRTQQEDSAVYLCASSLTDTQYFGPGTRLTVL.

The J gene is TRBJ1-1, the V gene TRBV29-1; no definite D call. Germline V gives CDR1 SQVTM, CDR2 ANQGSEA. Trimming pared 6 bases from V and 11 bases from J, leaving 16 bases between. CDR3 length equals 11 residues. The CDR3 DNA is TGCAGCGTCCAACCTGGTGAAGGTGCTTTCTTT. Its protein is CSVQPGEGAFF.

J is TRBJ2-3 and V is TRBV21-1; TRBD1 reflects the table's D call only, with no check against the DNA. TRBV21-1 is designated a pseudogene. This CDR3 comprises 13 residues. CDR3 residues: CAGFPDGTDTQYF. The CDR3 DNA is TGTGCCGGCTTCCCAGATGGCACAGATACGCAGTATTTT.